The sequence of this T cell receptor beta chain was determined in a study of cytomegalovirus exposure and HLA in healthy donors. PCR primers comprised 60 Vbeta and 13 Jbeta primers. The method was immunoSEQ multiplex PCR; TCRdb's version includes in-frame clones alone and lacks a portion of them. Of fewer than 200,000 clones detected, 75% to 85% appear once; the ten largest clones hold roughly 10%. There were likely unrecorded immune exposures, though donors were nominally healthy when sampled. The CDR3 is 17 residues long. Germline V gene data show CDR1 as LNHDA and CDR2 as SQIVND (reference sequence). The V end was cut by 0 bases, the J end by 0 bases, with 15 bases between. This clone showed up just once.

This chain joins TRBV19 and TRBJ2-7; D call uncertain. The clonotype was recovered from a man aged 50-60 years in good health and CMV-seropositive. What was sequenced was PBMCs. CDR3 residues: CASSIDHGVGLSYEQYF. The DNA of the CDR3 is TGTGCCAGTAGTATAGATCATGGAGTCGGCCTCTCCTACGAGCAGTACTTC.